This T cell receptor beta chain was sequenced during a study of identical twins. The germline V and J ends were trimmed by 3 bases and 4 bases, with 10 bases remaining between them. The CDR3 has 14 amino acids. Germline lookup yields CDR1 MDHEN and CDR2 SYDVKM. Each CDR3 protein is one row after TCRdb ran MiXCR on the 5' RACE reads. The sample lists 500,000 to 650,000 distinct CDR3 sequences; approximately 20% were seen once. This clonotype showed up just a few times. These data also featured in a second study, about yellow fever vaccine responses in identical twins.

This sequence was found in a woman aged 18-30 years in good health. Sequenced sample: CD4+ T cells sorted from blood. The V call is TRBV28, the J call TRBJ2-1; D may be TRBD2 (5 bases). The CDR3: CASSFILVYNEQFF. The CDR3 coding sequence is TGTGCCAGCAGTTTTATACTAGTTTACAATGAGCAGTTCTTC.